This T cell receptor beta chain is from a study of cytomegalovirus exposure and HLA in healthy donors. The germline V gene has CDR1 SGHRS and CDR2 YFSETQ. With 0 bases removed from V and 3 bases from J, the gap between germline ends came to 7 bases. The CDR3 length is 14 residues. The study ran its PCR with 60 Vbeta and 13 Jbeta primers. The protocol was immunoSEQ multiplex PCR, while the TCRdb copy is restricted to in-frame clones and leaves out a portion. This table holds some 140,000 clones, roughly three quarters found once. The source of this sequence is a man in his thirties or forties in good health and CMV-seronegative. Material for sequencing was PBMCs. This chain joins TRBV5-1 and TRBJ2-1; no reliable D call. The CDR3 here is CASSLADIYNEQFF. The CDR3, as DNA: TGCGCCAGCAGCTTGGCTGACATCTACAATGAGCAGTTCTTC.